A single sample gave rise to the 17 T cell receptor beta chains below, sequenced in a study of CD8+ T cells in alopecia areata. Treatment defined: oral pan-JAK inhibitor, 5-10 mg twice daily. Following extraction, RNA underwent reverse transcription to cDNA, which served as the sequencing template. The data were produced by immunoSEQ multiplex PCR, yet TCRdb's version contains in-frame clones alone and is incomplete. Of fewer than 110,000 clones in the sample, more than 75% were seen once. The sample in question was CD8+ T cells sorted from blood, obtained around week 30, from a patient treated with tofacitinib. The receptors were gathered from a human donor with alopecia areata.

The V and J genes are TRBV12-5 and TRBJ2-5, with D unclear. This CDR3 region has 13 residues. Trimming left V 2 bases short and J 5 bases short, with 9 bases between. Germline lookup yields CDR1 LGHNT and CDR2 FRNRAP. The CDR3: CASGLSGWETQYF. The CDR3, as DNA: TGTGCTAGTGGTTTGTCTGGTTGGGAGACCCAGTACTTC.

The J gene is TRBJ2-7, the V gene TRBV9, with TRBD1 as a possible D gene (5 bases). Trimming left V 4 bases short and J 0 bases short, with 14 bases between. The CDR3 consists of 15 residues. From germline, CDR1 is SGDLS and CDR2 YYNGEE. The CDR3 DNA reads TGTGCCAGCAGCATATCGGACATTCCCTCCTACGAGCAGTACTTC. This encodes CASSISDIPSYEQYF.

The chain carries TRBV6-5 and TRBJ2-6, with unresolved D. The V gene's germline CDR1 is MNHEY and CDR2 SVGAGI. Trimming pared 5 bases from V and 3 bases from J, leaving 11 bases between. The CDR3 consists of 15 residues. For the CDR3, the DNA is TGTGCCAGCAGTCCCCCGAGTGGTGGGGCCAACGTCCTGACTTTC. It is translated as CASSPPSGGANVLTF.

Regarding this clone: One end of the junction does not line up with germline, which may come from a read error. The same CDR3 is also encoded by other DNA sequences in this sample. The J gene is TRBJ1-1, the V gene TRBV14; no firm D call. This CDR3 spans 15 amino acids. Per germline, CDR1 SGHDN and CDR2 FVKESK. CDR3 DNA sequence: TGCGCCAGCAGCCAAGATTTAGCTGGGAGAACTGAAGCTTTCTTT. This translates into CASSQDLAGRTEAFF.

The chain has TRBV13 and TRBJ1-2; a weak D match, TRBD1 (5 bases). This CDR3 comprises 16 residues. The V gene's germline CDR1 is PRHDT and CDR2 FYEKMQ (reference sequence). V lost 0 bases to trimming and J lost 2 bases, with 13 bases between them. In DNA, the CDR3 is TGTGCCAGCAGCTTAGGGGTTGGGGCAGAAAACTATGGCTACACCTTC. This translates into CASSLGVGAENYGYTF.

V and J are TRBV6-4 and TRBJ2-1; possible D gene TRBD2, 7 bases. This CDR3 is 15 amino acids long. CDR1 MRHNA and CDR2 SNTAGT come from the germline V gene. The germline V and J ends were trimmed by 4 bases and 8 bases, with 18 bases remaining between them. The CDR3 nucleotides read TGTGCCAGCAGTGGTACAAGGGGGGGTTTGGATGAGCAGTTCTTC. This encodes CASSGTRGGLDEQFF.

The chain couples TRBV27 to TRBJ2-7, with TRBD1 matching 8 bases. This CDR3 is built from 14 residues. The V gene's germline CDR1 is MNHEY and CDR2 SMNVEV (reference sequence). V was pared by 4 bases and J by 3 bases, with 5 bases of the junction left unmatched. In DNA, the CDR3 is TGTGCCAGCAGTTCTTTGGACAGGGACTACGAGCAGTACTTC. Its translation: CASSSLDRDYEQYF.

V is TRBV4-2 and J is TRBJ2-7; a possible D gene is TRBD2 (5 bases). Trimming took off 4 bases at V and 0 bases at J, with 16 bases between the two ends. This CDR3 is built from 16 residues. Germline V gene lookup returns CDR1 LGHNA and CDR2 YNFKEQ. CDR3 protein: CASSPFWTSNSYEQYF. CDR3 coding DNA: TGTGCCAGCAGCCCATTCTGGACTTCCAACTCCTACGAGCAGTACTTC.

This chain links TRBV27 with TRBJ2-1, with 9 bases identical to TRBD2. Germline V gene lookup returns CDR1 MNHEY and CDR2 SMNVEV (reference sequence). The V and J ends lost 0 bases and 1 base, in that order; junction bases with no gene match: 1. The CDR3 runs to 16 residues. The DNA of the CDR3 is TGTGCCAGCAGTTTATCGACTAGCGGATCCTACAATGAGCAGTTCTTC. This codes for CASSLSTSGSYNEQFF.

This clone appeared a single time. The chain uses TRBV7-6 and TRBJ2-7, with a possible D match to TRBD2 (5 bases). The germline CDR1 and CDR2 sequences are SGHVS and FNYEAQ. CDR3 length equals 14 residues. V shed 5 bases and J shed 6 bases, with 17 bases lying between them. As DNA, the CDR3 is TGTGCCAGCAGCGAGGGCCCCTCACTGGTCGAGCAGTACTTC. Protein product: CASSEGPSLVEQYF.

The CDR3 coding sequence is TGTGCCAGCAGCCCCGAGGTAATCGGCTTCACAGATACGCAGTATTTT. Protein product: CASSPEVIGFTDTQYF. The gene calls are TRBV6-6 and TRBJ2-3; D remains ambiguous. CDR3 length equals 16 residues. V lost 6 bases and J 2 bases, leaving 18 bases between the germline ends. Germline V CDR1 and CDR2: MNHNY, SVGAGI (reference sequence).

The rearrangement joins TRBV6-1 to TRBJ2-7; the match to TRBD1 covers 7 bases. Germline V gives CDR1 MNHNS, CDR2 SASEGT. J gave up 4 bases and V 7 bases, and 10 bases lay outside the gene matches. This CDR3 is 14 amino acids long. The CDR3 sequence: CASTMDRTGYEQYF. The CDR3, as DNA: TGTGCCAGCACCATGGACAGGACGGGGTACGAGCAGTACTTC.

This chain joins TRBV7-2 and TRBJ2-7; 10 bases are a match to TRBD2. The V segment lost 5 bases and the J segment 3 bases; nucleotides outside the gene matches: 13. Germline CDR1 and CDR2: SGHTA and FQGNSA. The CDR3 totals 17 residues. CDR3 protein: CASSAISGRPSFYEQYF. CDR3 DNA sequence: TGTGCCAGCAGCGCAATTAGCGGGAGGCCTTCGTTCTACGAGCAGTACTTC.

The chain couples TRBV4-1 to TRBJ2-4, with D perhaps matching TRBD2 (5 bases). V was cut by 0 bases and J by 8 bases, with 14 bases left in between. The CDR3 covers 15 residues. Germline V gene data show CDR1 as MGHRA and CDR2 as YSYEKL. CDR3 in DNA: TGCGCCAGCAGCCAAGATAGGGCTCTGGGAGACATTCAGTACTTC. Translation gives CASSQDRALGDIQYF.

The chain uses TRBV4-2 and TRBJ2-3, with 12 bases that match TRBD2. V dropped 0 bases and J dropped 4; count of bases not matched to a gene: 2. Germline V lookup: CDR1 LGHNA, CDR2 YNFKEQ. CDR3 size: 16 residues. DNA for the CDR3: TGTGCCAGCAGCCAAGAGGCTAGCGGGGGGGCAGATACGCAGTATTTT. It is translated as CASSQEASGGADTQYF.

As concerns this clone: Other nucleotide sequences from this sample produce the same CDR3. The chain is built from TRBV13 and TRBJ1-5; no clear D. This CDR3 has 13 amino acids. CDR1 and CDR2 from the germline V gene are PRHDT and FYEKMQ (reference sequence). V lost 0 bases, J lost 4 bases, and 4 bases lay in between. CDR3 residues: CASSLGSNQPQHF. CDR3 DNA: TGTGCCAGCAGCTTAGGTTCAAATCAGCCCCAGCATTTT.

The chain carries TRBV9 and TRBJ2-1; D is possibly TRBD1 or TRBD2 (5 bases each). The CDR3 is 13 residues long. Deletions cut 6 bases from V and 0 bases from J, with 7 bases between. The germline V gene has CDR1 SGDLS and CDR2 YYNGEE. As DNA, the CDR3 is TGTGCCAGCATGGGGGTCTCCTACAATGAGCAGTTCTTC. It is translated as CASMGVSYNEQFF.